The 30 T cell receptor beta chains below all came from one sample that was sequenced in a study of blood T cell repertoires in COVID-19. The table came from immunoSEQ multiplex PCR; TCRdb's copy has only in-frame clones and leaves some out. The sample records under 150,000 clones, 75% to 80% being singletons. The sequenced sample consisted of peripheral blood. These receptors all stem from a woman between 50 and 59 years old with active or convalescent COVID-19.

The count of this clone is one. The V and J genes are TRBV25-1 and TRBJ2-7; perhaps TRBD2 as D (6 bases). CDR3 length: 15 residues. Germline CDR1 is MGHDK and CDR2 is SYGVNS. V was trimmed by 3 bases and J by 6 bases, leaving 18 bases between them. CDR3 loop: CASSDPGGEEVEQYF. CDR3 in DNA: TGTGCCAGCAGTGACCCCGGAGGGGAAGAAGTCGAGCAGTACTTC.

This clone was observed a single time. This chain joins TRBV28 and TRBJ1-2; TRBD1 might be the D (6 bases). There are 14 residues in the CDR3. Germline CDR1 reads MDHEN; CDR2 reads SYDVKM. V lost 4 bases and J 4 bases, leaving 13 bases between the germline ends. CDR3 loop: CASSSGQQLYGYTF. CDR3 sequence (DNA): TGTGCCAGCAGTTCTGGACAGCAGCTCTATGGCTACACCTTC.

The chain combines TRBV9 with TRBJ2-6; tentatively, D is TRBD2 (7 bases). This CDR3 has 17 amino acids. Germline loops: CDR1 SGDLS, CDR2 YYNGEE. V was clipped by 0 bases and J by 4 bases, with 14 bases between them. The CDR3 bases are TGTGCCAGCAGCGTAGAAGGGAGGGGGTCAGGGGCCAACGTCCTGACTTTC. The encoded protein is CASSVEGRGSGANVLTF.

The rearrangement joins TRBV6-6 to TRBJ1-4, with D unclear. The germline V gene has CDR1 MNHNY and CDR2 SVGAGI (reference sequence). The CDR3 has 14 residues. V was trimmed by 7 bases and J by 8 bases, leaving 17 bases between them. The CDR3 loop reads CASTLTPSGEKLFF. The CDR3 DNA follows: TGTGCCAGCACCCTGACCCCCTCGGGGGAAAAACTGTTTTTT.

The gene calls are TRBV12-3 or TRBV12-4 and TRBJ2-7; TRBD2 is a possible D gene (6 bases). V was trimmed by 4 bases and J by 3 bases, leaving 10 bases between them. The CDR3 runs to 13 residues. CDR3 in DNA: TGTGCCAGCAGTTCCCATAGCGGCTACGAGCAGTACTTC. It specifies CASSSHSGYEQYF.

This sequence joins TRBV3-1 (or the pseudogene TRBV3-2) and TRBJ1-1; 9 bases map to TRBD1. Germline V lookup: CDR1 LGHDT, CDR2 YNNKEL (reference sequence). V shed 4 bases, J shed 4 bases, and the junction held 7 bases outside the gene matches. The CDR3 has 15 residues. CDR3: CASSPQGAGGTEAFF. The CDR3 nucleotides read TGTGCCAGCAGCCCACAGGGGGCGGGGGGCACTGAAGCTTTCTTT.

The V and J genes are TRBV2 and TRBJ2-1; the match to TRBD2 covers 9 bases. The CDR3 contains 15 residues. Trimming removed 4 bases from V and 6 bases from J; junction bases left unmatched: 7. Germline V lookup: CDR1 SNHLY, CDR2 FYNNEI. DNA for the CDR3: TGTGCCAGCAGTGTTGGCGGGGGGGCGGCCAATGAGCAGTTCTTC. Its translation: CASSVGGGAANEQFF.

This CDR3 is CASSLLAALYNEQFF. The CDR3 nucleotides are TGCGCCAGCAGCTTACTAGCGGCCCTCTACAATGAGCAGTTCTTC. The chain combines TRBV5-1 with TRBJ2-1; TRBD2 matches 8 bases. This CDR3 region has 15 residues. Germline CDR1 SGHRS, CDR2 YFSETQ. Germline trimming cut 2 bases from V and 3 bases from J; bases unmatched to any gene: 4.

This clone was seen just once. J is TRBJ1-1 and V is TRBV19; weak D call: TRBD1 (6 bases). Germline CDR1 and CDR2: LNHDA and SQIVND (reference sequence). This CDR3 is built from 14 residues. The V end was cut by 6 bases, the J end by 0 bases, with 11 bases between. The CDR3 is CASRHRTVNTEAFF. The CDR3 nucleotides are TGTGCCAGTAGGCATCGGACAGTGAACACTGAAGCTTTCTTT.

V is TRBV2 and J is TRBJ2-5, with TRBD2 matching over 13 bases. This CDR3 contains 18 residues. After removal of 6 bases from V and 2 bases from J, the junction contained 12 bases not matched to a gene. Germline V CDR1 and CDR2: SNHLY, FYNNEI. The CDR3 reads CASSQTSGGDLWQETQYF. CDR3 DNA sequence: TGTGCCAGCAGCCAAACTAGCGGGGGGGATCTTTGGCAAGAGACCCAGTACTTC.

The chain recombines TRBV4-3 with TRBJ1-1; 10 nucleotides align to TRBD1. The CDR3 covers 15 residues. CDR1 and CDR2 from the germline V gene are LGHNA and YSLEER. J was trimmed by 3 bases and V by 3 bases; bases with no gene match: 4. The CDR3, as DNA: TGCGCCAGCAGCCATTCCGGGACAGGGGACACTGAAGCTTTCTTT. Amino acids: CASSHSGTGDTEAFF.

This rearrangement joins TRBV6-5 to TRBJ2-3; 13 bases align to TRBD2. The CDR3 is 16 residues long. Trimming took 2 bases from V and 4 from J; bases not matched to a gene: 3. Germline CDR1 reads MNHEY; CDR2 reads SVGAGI. CDR3 in amino acids: CASSYRGLAGPDTQYF. The CDR3, as DNA: TGTGCCAGCAGTTACCGGGGACTAGCGGGACCAGATACGCAGTATTTT.

CDR3 in amino acids: CASSPKTGGTGELFF. The CDR3, as DNA: TGTGCCAGCTCACCAAAGACAGGGGGCACCGGGGAGCTGTTTTTT. This chain joins TRBV18 and TRBJ2-2; TRBD1 aligns across 9 bases. Losses at the gene ends were 2 bases for V and 4 bases for J; bases not matched to a gene: 2. CDR1 KGHSH and CDR2 LQKENI come from the germline V gene. The CDR3 length is 15 residues.

In its sample, this clone was seen a few times. V gene TRBV7-8 combines with J gene TRBJ1-3; D is perhaps TRBD1 (5 bases). The germline V and J ends were trimmed by 5 bases and 0 bases, with 11 bases remaining between them. The CDR3 is 15 amino acids. Germline V gene data show CDR1 as SGHVS and CDR2 as FQNEAQ. The CDR3 region is CASSPDRPSGNTIYF. In nucleotides, the CDR3 is TGTGCCAGCAGCCCCGACAGACCCTCTGGAAACACCATATATTTT.

This clone is a singleton in its sample. V gene TRBV6-2 or TRBV6-3 combines with J gene TRBJ2-5; weak D call: TRBD1 (6 bases). CDR1 and CDR2 from the germline V gene are MNHEY and SVGEGT. The V gene lost 4 bases and the J gene lost 4 bases, with 19 bases spanning the gap. The CDR3 totals 16 residues. CDR3 nucleotide sequence: TGTGCCAGCAGTTTGGGGACACTCCTTTGGGGAGAGACCCAGTACTTC. Translated, it gives CASSLGTLLWGETQYF.

V is TRBV28 and J is TRBJ2-7; a weak D match, TRBD2 (6 bases). CDR1 is MDHEN and CDR2 is SYDVKM in the germline V gene. V was cut by 3 bases and J by 0 bases, with 12 bases left in between. The CDR3 runs to 15 residues. The CDR3 spells CASSFPGGSSYEQYF. CDR3 DNA: TGTGCCAGCAGTTTCCCTGGGGGGAGCTCCTACGAGCAGTACTTC.

The chain is built from TRBV28 and TRBJ2-1, with TRBD2 matching 8 bases. Germline CDR1 MDHEN, CDR2 SYDVKM. CDR3 length equals 15 residues. V lost 6 bases and J lost 1; bases outside the gene matches: 5. CDR3 region: CASSPSGSSYNEQFF. The CDR3 region has the DNA TGTGCCAGCAGCCCCAGCGGGAGTTCCTACAATGAGCAGTTCTTC.

V usage is TRBV27 and J usage is TRBJ1-5; 7 bases are shared with TRBD1. Germline V gene data show CDR1 as MNHEY and CDR2 as SMNVEV (reference sequence). V lost 3 bases and J lost 4; bases outside the gene matches: 3. CDR3 length: 14 residues. The CDR3 region is CASSFGRGNQPQHF. The CDR3, as DNA: TGTGCCAGCAGTTTTGGCAGGGGGAATCAGCCCCAGCATTTT.

The V call is TRBV27, the J call TRBJ1-6; perhaps TRBD1 as D (5 bases). The CDR3 is made up of 15 amino acids. Germline CDR1 reads MNHEY; CDR2 reads SMNVEV (reference sequence). V was trimmed by 5 bases and J by 7 bases, leaving 15 bases between them. The CDR3 coding sequence is TGTGCCAGCAGTGGGCAGGGCGCCCTGAATTCACCCCTCCACTTT. Translating it yields CASSGQGALNSPLHF.

This clone came up a few times. The V call is TRBV6-2 or TRBV6-3, the J call TRBJ2-7, with D perhaps TRBD2 (6 bases). The CDR3 extends over 18 amino acids. CDR1 is MNHEY, CDR2 SVGEGT, per germline. Between the trimmed V and J ends, which lost 2 bases and 2 bases, there was a span of 22 bases. The CDR3 sequence is CASSYPLKGETRAYEQYF. The CDR3 DNA is TGTGCCAGCAGTTACCCCCTCAAAGGCGAGACTAGGGCCTACGAGCAGTACTTC.

V usage is TRBV27 and J usage is TRBJ2-2; TRBD2 matches 12 bases. Germline trimming cut 7 bases from V and 4 bases from J; bases unmatched to any gene: 22. CDR1 is MNHEY and CDR2 is SMNVEV in the germline V gene (reference sequence). This CDR3 is 21 amino acids long. CDR3 sequence (DNA): TGTGCCAGCACCTCCCATATGCGACTAGCGGGAGTTTCGGGGGTCACCGGGGAGCTGTTTTTT. Translated: CASTSHMRLAGVSGVTGELFF.

Written as DNA, the CDR3 is TGCGCCAGCAGCCAAGATATTTTTGGGGGGGCCCCAGATACGCAGTATTTT. This gives the protein CASSQDIFGGAPDTQYF. The rearrangement links TRBV4-3 to TRBJ2-3, with D maybe TRBD2 (7 bases). The CDR3 length is 17 residues. The V and J ends lost 0 bases and 4 bases respectively, with 17 bases between them. From germline, CDR1 is LGHNA and CDR2 YSLEER.

The genes are TRBV18 and TRBJ2-5, with D possibly matching TRBD2 (5 bases). Between the trimmed V and J ends, which lost 1 base and 2 bases, there was a span of 14 bases. CDR3 length: 16 residues. The germline gives CDR1 KGHSH, CDR2 LQKENI. The CDR3 is CASSPRSAGPQETQYF. The DNA for the CDR3 is TGTGCCAGCTCACCACGGTCTGCGGGTCCTCAAGAGACCCAGTACTTC.

This clone was detected only a few times. J is TRBJ1-2 and V is TRBV29-1; maybe TRBD1 (6 bases). Germline CDR1 reads SQVTM; CDR2 reads ANQGSEA. V was pared by 5 bases and J by 8 bases, with 18 bases between. This CDR3 has 13 residues. CDR3 sequence (DNA): TGCAGCGTTCCCGGGGGGCTGGCAGGCGGCTACACCTTC. Translating gives CSVPGGLAGGYTF.

The sample holds one count of this clone. The chain employs TRBV28 and TRBJ2-5; TRBD2 might be the D (6 bases). In germline, CDR1 is MDHEN, CDR2 SYDVKM. The V end was cut by 1 base, the J end by 5 bases, with 11 bases between. The CDR3 runs to 14 residues. CDR3 residues: CASSLSRGGETQYF. In nucleotides, the CDR3 is TGTGCCAGCAGTTTATCACGGGGAGGCGAGACCCAGTACTTC.

The chain combines TRBV9 with TRBJ2-1; TRBD2 aligns across 7 bases. J gave up 0 bases and V 0 bases, and 3 bases lay outside the gene matches. Germline V gives CDR1 SGDLS, CDR2 YYNGEE. The CDR3 is 16 residues long. The CDR3 loop reads CASSVEAGFSYNEQFF. The CDR3 nucleotides are TGTGCCAGCAGCGTAGAAGCGGGATTCTCCTACAATGAGCAGTTCTTC.

This clone was seen just once. The genes are TRBV19 and TRBJ1-3; D unclear. The CDR3 is 11 amino acids. The V gene lost 8 bases and the J gene lost 4 bases, with 6 bases spanning the gap. Germline V lookup: CDR1 LNHDA, CDR2 SQIVND (reference sequence). The CDR3 DNA is TGTGCCAGTTCCGAGGGAAACACCATATATTTT. It codes for CASSEGNTIYF.

The chain combines TRBV7-3 with TRBJ2-5, with a tentative D call TRBD2 (7 bases). This CDR3 comprises 14 residues. The germline V gene has CDR1 SGHTA and CDR2 FQGTGA. Trimming stripped 5 bases from V and 5 bases from J, with 15 bases between. CDR3 DNA sequence: TGTGCCAGCAGCCCTGGGGGGGGCGCGGAGACCCAGTACTTC. The encoded protein is CASSPGGGAETQYF. The full variable domain, with the rest looked up from reference TRBV7-3 and TRBJ2-5, is GAGVSQTPSNKVTEKGKYVELRCDPISGHTALYWYRQSLGQGPEFLIYFQGTGAADDSGLPNDRFFAVRPEGSVSTLKIQRTERGDSAVYLCASSPGGGAETQYFGPGTRLLVL.

J is TRBJ2-7 and V is TRBV28; TRBD1 matches 11 bases. In germline, CDR1 is MDHEN, CDR2 SYDVKM. After removal of 6 bases from V and 3 bases from J, the junction contained 4 bases not matched to a gene. The CDR3 covers 14 residues. CDR3: CASRGQGGNYEQYF. CDR3 in DNA: TGTGCCAGCAGGGGACAGGGGGGAAACTACGAGCAGTACTTC. The complete variable domain, with remaining parts taken from reference TRBV28 and TRBJ2-7, reads DVKVTQSSRYLVKRTGEKVFLECVQDMDHENMFWYRQDPGLGLRLIYFSYDVKMKEKGDIPEGYSVSREKKERFSLILESASTNQTSMYLCASRGQGGNYEQYFGPGTRLTVT.

The gene calls are TRBV2 and TRBJ2-3; D is ambiguous. This CDR3 contains 14 residues. The V gene lost 8 bases and the J gene lost 3 bases, with 15 bases spanning the gap. CDR1 SNHLY and CDR2 FYNNEI come from the germline V gene. CDR3 DNA: TGTGCCAGCGTCTCAGACTCTGGGACAGATACGCAGTATTTT. Protein: CASVSDSGTDTQYF.